This TCR beta chain was captured by sequencing in a study of blood T cell repertoires in COVID-19. Across the whole study: PBMCs, B-cell-depleted T cells, or T cells provided the cDNA or gDNA that made up the material.

V was shortened by 7 bases and J by 4 bases, with 11 bases between the two germline ends. Germline CDR1 is MNHNY and CDR2 is SVGAGI (reference sequence). The CDR3 has 13 amino acids. Per the authors' pipeline: Amplifying reference gene primers gave estimates of nucleated cell counts. Here immunoSEQ multiplex PCR was the method, and the copy in TCRdb shows in-frame clones only, minus some. That table is the source of V, J and clone size, and D and trimming were worked out from the DNA. The table lists some 130,000 clones, approximately 85% of them singletons. The sample comprised peripheral blood. The chain combines TRBV6-6 with TRBJ1-3; D possibly corresponds to TRBD1 (5 bases). This sequence originates from a human donor in a cohort sampled during active COVID-19. The CDR3 nucleotides read TGTGCCAGCACCCCTTCAGGGGGAAACACCATATATTTT. Translated: CASTPSGGNTIYF.